These 21 T cell receptor beta chains originate from one sample sequenced in a study of shared clonotypes between healthy human individuals. TCRdb keeps only in-frame clones here, not all; method: immunoSEQ multiplex PCR. The sample holds about 1.9 million clones, 93% seen once. CD45RO-negative CD8 cells positively selected for CCR7 made up the naive population, which excluded terminally differentiated effector memory CD45RA+ cells. Sequences were obtained from naive CD8+ T cells from PBMCs. These receptors were obtained from a young man in good health. Some clones in this sample may be carry-over from other donors' samples.

The chain recombines TRBV29-1 with TRBJ2-7; D perhaps matches TRBD1 (6 bases). From germline, CDR1 is SQVTM and CDR2 ANQGSEA. The CDR3 is 13 amino acids. The V and J ends lost 6 bases and 4 bases respectively, with 16 bases between them. The chain's CDR3 is CSVEMGTPYEQYF. The CDR3, as DNA: TGCAGCGTGGAAATGGGGACACCTTACGAGCAGTACTTC.

CDR3 DNA sequence: TGCAGTGCCCCGAGAGGGGGTACGCAGTATTTT. It encodes CSAPRGGTQYF. The rearrangement joins TRBV20-1 to TRBJ2-3; D is possibly TRBD1 (6 bases). Germline V lookup: CDR1 DFQATT, CDR2 SNEGSKA (reference sequence). The CDR3 extends over 11 amino acids. V lost 6 bases to trimming and J lost 8 bases, with 12 bases between them.

The chain combines TRBV7-8 with TRBJ2-7, with 10 bases identical to TRBD2. Germline lookup yields CDR1 SGHVS and CDR2 FQNEAQ. The CDR3 length is 15 residues. With V trimmed by 6 bases and J by 2 bases, 7 bases remained unmatched. The CDR3 spells CASSSGTSAAYEQYF. CDR3 sequence (DNA): TGTGCCAGCAGTTCGGGGACTAGCGCCGCCTACGAGCAGTACTTC.

In DNA, the CDR3 is TGTGCCAGCAGTTGGACTAGCGGGACCATCTACAATGAGCAGTTCTTC. This encodes CASSWTSGTIYNEQFF. The chain links TRBV5-5 to TRBJ2-1, with 12 positions matching TRBD2. CDR3 length: 16 amino acids. The germline V gene has CDR1 SGHKS and CDR2 YYEKEE (reference sequence). V was clipped by 5 bases and J by 3 bases; unmatched bases: 6.

V and J are TRBV4-2 and TRBJ2-1; D remains unclear. Germline lookup yields CDR1 LGHNA and CDR2 YNFKEQ. Trimming shortened V by 3 bases and J by 4 bases, and 7 bases separated the two germline ends. The CDR3 is 13 amino acids. CDR3 bases: TGTGCCAGCAGCCAGACAAGTTACAATGAGCAGTTCTTC. Encoded protein: CASSQTSYNEQFF.

This clone has just a few counts. The V gene is TRBV19, the J gene TRBJ1-2; D remains unclear. The CDR3 totals 13 residues. Germline CDR1 LNHDA, CDR2 SQIVND (reference sequence). Trimming left V 1 base short and J 7 bases short, with 10 bases between. The CDR3 DNA reads as TGTGCCAGTAGTATAGTACCAGAGACTGGCTACACCTTC. Encoded protein: CASSIVPETGYTF.

This clone was found a few times. Other DNA variants within this sample encode the same CDR3. The chain employs TRBV7-9 and TRBJ1-1; a possible D gene is TRBD1 (6 bases). Trimming left V 5 bases short and J 0 bases short, with 10 bases between. Germline V gene sequence: CDR1 SEHNR, CDR2 FQNEAQ (reference sequence). This CDR3 has 14 amino acids. The CDR3 here is CASSPRDMNTEAFF. The CDR3 DNA is TGTGCCAGCAGCCCCAGGGACATGAACACTGAAGCTTTCTTT.

The gene calls are TRBV9 and TRBJ2-4; tentative D call: TRBD1 (5 bases). Germline V lookup: CDR1 SGDLS, CDR2 YYNGEE. V shed 0 bases and J shed 6 bases, with 7 bases lying between them. The CDR3 sequence is 13 residues long. The CDR3 sequence: CASSVGRGNIQYF. The DNA of the CDR3 is TGTGCCAGCAGCGTAGGAAGGGGAAACATTCAGTACTTC.

In regard to this clone: The same CDR3 also results from other DNA sequences found in this sample. This chain uses TRBV13 with TRBJ2-5; D is perhaps TRBD1 (6 bases). The V end was cut by 1 base, the J end by 4 bases, with 10 bases between. Germline lookup yields CDR1 PRHDT and CDR2 FYEKMQ (reference sequence). The CDR3 spans 14 residues. This CDR3 reads CASSLEGGGETQYF. The CDR3 bases are TGTGCCAGCAGCTTAGAAGGGGGTGGAGAGACCCAGTACTTC.

Remarks on this clone: Other DNA sequences of this sample code for an identical CDR3. V gene TRBV11-2 combines with J gene TRBJ2-1; 10 bases fit TRBD1. CDR1 is SGHAT, CDR2 FQNNGV, per germline. V was clipped by 9 bases and J by 7 bases; unmatched bases: 3. The CDR3 sequence is 12 residues long. Here the CDR3 reads CASRQGANEQFF. The DNA for the CDR3 is TGTGCCAGTAGACAGGGGGCAAATGAGCAGTTCTTC.

The chain carries TRBV5-6 and TRBJ2-2; D gene ambiguous. V was trimmed by 5 bases and J by 2 bases, leaving 7 bases between them. The CDR3 has 13 amino acids. CDR1 is SGHDT and CDR2 is YYEEEE in the germline V gene. The CDR3 sequence is CASSGSNTGELFF. The CDR3 DNA reads TGTGCCAGCAGTGGCAGTAACACCGGGGAGCTGTTTTTT. Full variable domain (missing parts from reference TRBV5-6 and TRBJ2-2): DAGVTQSPTHLIKTRGQQVTLRCSPKSGHDTVSWYQQALGQGPQFIFQYYEEEERQRGNFPDRFSGHQFPNYSSELNVNALLLGDSALYLCASSGSNTGELFFGEGSRLTVL.

The V gene is TRBV27, the J gene TRBJ2-7; 7 positions match TRBD1. The trim removed 4 bases at V and 4 bases at J, leaving 4 bases unmatched. The CDR3 spans 13 residues. CDR1 and CDR2 from the germline V gene are MNHEY and SMNVEV (reference sequence). The CDR3 coding sequence is TGTGCCAGCAGTTACTTACAGGGGTACGAGCAGTACTTC. It encodes CASSYLQGYEQYF.

This chain connects TRBV7-3 to TRBJ2-5; TRBD2 matches at 15 bases. Losses at the gene ends were 4 bases for V and 5 bases for J; bases not matched to a gene: 17. Germline V CDR1 and CDR2: SGHTA, FQGTGA. This CDR3 contains 20 residues. Here the CDR3 DNA reads TGTGCCAGCAGCTCCTTGACGTGGACTAGCGGGAGGGCCTTTGATGAGACCCAGTACTTC. It is translated as CASSSLTWTSGRAFDETQYF.

The chain joins TRBV5-1 to TRBJ2-1, with no clear D. Germline assignment: CDR1 SGHRS and CDR2 YFSETQ. The V end lost 0 bases, the J end lost 1 base, and 8 bases lay between the germline ends. The length of the CDR3 is 15 residues. CDR3 region: CASSLGRRSYNEQFF. DNA for the CDR3: TGCGCCAGCAGCTTGGGCAGGCGATCCTACAATGAGCAGTTCTTC.

This chain connects TRBV4-1 to TRBJ1-2, with 12 bases matching TRBD1. Germline V lookup: CDR1 MGHRA, CDR2 YSYEKL. This CDR3 has 15 amino acids. V shed 1 base, J shed 9 bases, and the junction held 6 bases outside the gene matches. CDR3 bases: TGCGCCAGCAGCCAAGTGGGGACAGGGGGCTTTAGCTACACCTTC. Amino acid sequence: CASSQVGTGGFSYTF.

The chain couples TRBV27 to TRBJ1-5; D possibly corresponds to TRBD1 (5 bases). Germline lookup yields CDR1 MNHEY and CDR2 SMNVEV (reference sequence). The CDR3 is 15 amino acids. V was trimmed by 5 bases and J by 5 bases, leaving 16 bases between them. The CDR3 nucleotides are TGTGCCAGCAGTCCAGGGTGGGGGTCTTATCAGCCCCAGCATTTT. It encodes CASSPGWGSYQPQHF.

This rearrangement joins TRBV4-3 to TRBJ2-1; 13 bases are shared with TRBD2. The CDR3 extends over 18 amino acids. Germline V gene data show CDR1 as LGHNA and CDR2 as YSLEER. V shed 1 base and J 4 bases; nucleotides not matched to a gene: 7. CDR3 nucleotides: TGCGCCAGCAGCCAAGCCGTGGGACTAGCGGGACCATACAATGAGCAGTTCTTC. The encoded protein is CASSQAVGLAGPYNEQFF.

The J gene is TRBJ2-1, the V gene TRBV7-2; 8 bases match TRBD1. The length of the CDR3 is 16 residues. Per the germline V gene, CDR1 is SGHTA and CDR2 is FQGNSA. V shed 5 bases and J 0 bases; nucleotides not matched to a gene: 6. CDR3: CASSPRQGLSYNEQFF. The CDR3 DNA reads as TGTGCCAGCAGCCCCCGACAGGGGCTCTCCTACAATGAGCAGTTCTTC.

This chain uses TRBV5-6 with TRBJ2-1; D unresolved. Germline loops: CDR1 SGHDT, CDR2 YYEEEE. CDR3 length equals 15 residues. V gave up 5 bases and J gave up 4 bases, with 16 bases separating them. The CDR3 bases are TGTGCCAGCAGTCCCTTTTGGGCAGGTTACAATGAGCAGTTCTTC. Translated: CASSPFWAGYNEQFF.

V gene TRBV5-4 combines with J gene TRBJ2-5; 7 bases agree with TRBD1. The CDR3 covers 18 residues. With V trimmed by 4 bases and J by 2 bases, 17 bases remained unmatched. Looked up from germline, CDR1 is SGHNT and CDR2 is YYREEE (reference sequence). Written as DNA, the CDR3 is TGTGCCAGCAGCGCCCCATCCTTGGGACAGTCTTGGCAAGAGACCCAGTACTTC. Amino acid sequence: CASSAPSLGQSWQETQYF.

This clone was observed once. The V gene is TRBV27, the J gene TRBJ2-1; D is ambiguous. Per germline, CDR1 MNHEY and CDR2 SMNVEV (reference sequence). The CDR3 runs 13 residues. V dropped 0 bases and J dropped 10 bases, with 10 bases sitting between them. In nucleotides, the CDR3 is TGTGCCAGCAGTTTATCGATCGGAGTGGAGCAGTTCTTC. It specifies CASSLSIGVEQFF.